What follows describes a single T cell receptor (beta chain). No DNA is given; TCRdb re-called the 5' RACE reads and lists each CDR3 protein once. The sample has over 200,000 distinct CDR3 sequences. This entry is derived from a study of T cells expressing NK-cell markers. Overall study: The eight sequenced donors comprised seven who were HCMV-seropositive and one who was seronegative.

The sequenced material came from blood T cells: a sorted CD56 or NKG2C T cell subset, CD4+ or CD8+ T cells, or bulk PBMC T cells (not recorded which). The sequence derives from a man between 18 and 29 years old in good health.

The CDR3 sequence: CSVAGQGAEKLFF. V gene TRBV29-1 combines with J gene TRBJ1-4; the D call from TCRdb, TRBD1, cannot be confirmed without DNA. Germline V CDR1 and CDR2: SQVTM, ANQGSEA. CDR3 size: 13 residues.